This T cell receptor beta chain derives from a study of cytotoxic CD8 clonotypes in ibrutinib-treated CLL. For the study at large: There were roughly 10 relapsed/refractory patients and about 15 treatment-naive patients, and around 18 were IGHV unmutated. Responses: some 24 partial, 2 complete; after median around 68 months, roughly 14 stayed remitted, around 12 progressed. Each sample contained, on average, about 250,000 productive templates and tens of thousands of productive rearrangements.

Clones were read by immunoSEQ multiplex PCR, and TCRdb kept only the in-frame ones, dropping some. Here the sample spans about 140,000 clones, 70% to 85% being singletons. PBMCs that had been cryopreserved were the source of roughly 2 micrograms of genomic DNA for TCR beta libraries. This CDR3 spans 15 amino acids. Trimming took off 8 bases at V and 1 base at J, with 17 bases between the two ends. CDR1 SGHAT and CDR2 FQNNGV come from the germline V gene. The rearrangement joins TRBV11-2 to TRBJ1-1, with a possible D match to TRBD1 (5 bases). This receptor was obtained from a human donor with chronic lymphocytic leukemia. Here the sequenced sample was PBMCs, taken after 12 months of ibrutinib treatment. CDR3 region: CASGAIEQGNTEAFF. The CDR3 bases are TGTGCCAGCGGAGCGATTGAGCAGGGGAACACTGAAGCTTTCTTT.